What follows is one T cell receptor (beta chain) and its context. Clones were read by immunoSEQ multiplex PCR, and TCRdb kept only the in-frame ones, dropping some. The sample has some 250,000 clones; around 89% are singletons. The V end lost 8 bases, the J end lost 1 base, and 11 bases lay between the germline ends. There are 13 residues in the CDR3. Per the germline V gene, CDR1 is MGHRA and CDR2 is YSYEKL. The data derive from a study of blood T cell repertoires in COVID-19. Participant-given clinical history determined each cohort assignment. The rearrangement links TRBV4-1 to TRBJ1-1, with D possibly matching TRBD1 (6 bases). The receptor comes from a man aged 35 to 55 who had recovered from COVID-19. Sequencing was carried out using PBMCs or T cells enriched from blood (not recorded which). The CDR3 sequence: CASRGQPNTEAFF. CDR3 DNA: TGCGCCAGCCGAGGACAGCCGAACACTGAAGCTTTCTTT.